This T cell receptor beta chain was captured in a study of shared clonotypes between healthy human individuals. Study conclusions and caveats: Naive subsets typically showed greater estimated richness than memory subsets.

On this clone itself: Antigen specificity is unknown. The same CDR3 is also encoded by other DNA sequences in this sample.

Assay used: immunoSEQ multiplex PCR; TCRdb lists only in-frame clones, some missing. In the table there are 2,500,000 or so clones, approximately 93% of which are singletons. Donors included only healthy HIV-negative adults lacking recent acute infections or vaccinations. Everyone who donated was a Caucasian adult who lived in Nashville, Tennessee. V lost 5 bases and J 5 bases, leaving 9 bases between the germline ends. Germline V gene data show CDR1 as DFQATT and CDR2 as SNEGSKA (reference sequence). The CDR3 totals 11 residues. Sequenced sample: naive CD4+ T cells from PBMCs. Noted subset: CD45RA+ positively selected. V usage is TRBV20-1 and J usage is TRBJ1-1, with D hard to call. The TCR was taken from a man in his late teens or twenties in good health. Some clones in this sample may be carry-over from other donors' samples. CDR3 sequence: CSAGPGTEAFF. The CDR3 bases are TGCAGTGCTGGGCCCGGTACTGAAGCTTTCTTT.